Listed below are T cell receptor beta chains from one sample, sequenced in a study of cytomegalovirus exposure and HLA in healthy donors. The repertoire was sequenced with immunoSEQ multiplex PCR; TCRdb's copy has only in-frame clones and lacks some. This table lists around 140,000 clones. Sequencing was done on a sample of PBMCs. Receptors originate from a male donor in good health and CMV-seronegative. The CDR3 runs from the conserved cysteine through the conserved F or W. The D gene is left open where the match is weak.

DNA: TGTGCCAGCAGTCCTACAGGGACATCGAACACTGAAGCTTTCTTT; CDR3: CASSPTGTSNTEAFF; D: .; J: TRBJ1-1; V: TRBV25-1
DNA: TGTGCCAGCAGCGTAGATAACAGCGGACGAACCTCCTACGAGCAGTACTTC; CDR3: CASSVDNSGRTSYEQYF; D: .; J: TRBJ2-7; V: TRBV9
DNA: TGTGCCAGCAGCTCCCGACAGGGAGCCGGCGAGCAGTACTTC; CDR3: CASSSRQGAGEQYF; D: TRBD1; J: TRBJ2-7; V: TRBV11-2
DNA: TGTGCCAGCAGCGTAGGACACCTTGAAGCTTTCTTT; CDR3: CASSVGHLEAFF; D: .; J: TRBJ1-1; V: TRBV5-4
DNA: TGTGCCAGCAGTTTCCCTCCCGGACTGGAACTAGCCAAAAACATTCAGTACTTC; CDR3: CASSFPPGLELAKNIQYF; D: .; J: TRBJ2-4; V: TRBV28
DNA: TGTGCCAGCAGCCAAGTTGGAGGATTCGGATCACCCCTCCACTTT; CDR3: CASSQVGGFGSPLHF; D: .; J: TRBJ1-6; V: TRBV14
DNA: TGTGCCAGCAGCAATGACAGGAATTCACCCCTCCACTTT; CDR3: CASSNDRNSPLHF; D: .; J: TRBJ1-6; V: TRBV11-1
DNA: TGCGCCAGCAGCTCGCCCACGGGCACCGGGGAGCTGTTTTTT; CDR3: CASSSPTGTGELFF; D: .; J: TRBJ2-2; V: TRBV5-1
DNA: TGTGCCAGTAGTACGATCCCTAGCTCCTACAATGAGCAGTTCTTC; CDR3: CASSTIPSSYNEQFF; D: .; J: TRBJ2-1; V: TRBV19
DNA: TGTGCCTGGACCGACAGGACGAGTATCTCTGGGGCCAACGTCCTGACTTTC; CDR3: CAWTDRTSISGANVLTF; D: .; J: TRBJ2-6; V: TRBV30
DNA: TGCAGTGCAACAGGGGTCGAGCAGTACTTC; CDR3: CSATGVEQYF; D: TRBD1; J: TRBJ2-7; V: TRBV20-1
DNA: TGTGCCAGTAGGTTAAGCGGTCGAGCAGGGGCAGATACGCAGTATTTT; CDR3: CASRLSGRAGADTQYF; D: .; J: TRBJ2-3; V: TRBV19
DNA: TGTGCCAGCAGTTACGGGCGGGACAATCAGCCCCAGCATTTT; CDR3: CASSYGRDNQPQHF; D: .; J: TRBJ1-5; V: TRBV6-5
DNA: TGTGCCAGCAGCCCCCGGGACAGGGGTGGCGAGCAGTACTTC; CDR3: CASSPRDRGGEQYF; D: TRBD1; J: TRBJ2-7; V: TRBV9
DNA: TGTGCCAGCAGCTTAGAACAGGGGGGTGGCTACACCTTC; CDR3: CASSLEQGGGYTF; D: TRBD1; J: TRBJ1-2; V: TRBV7-9
DNA: TGCAGCGTTGGAGCGGACAGGGAAATCGGGGAGCTGTTTTTT; CDR3: CSVGADREIGELFF; D: TRBD1; J: TRBJ2-2; V: TRBV29-1
DNA: TGTGCCAGCAGCGGACAGACCCAAGAGACCCAGTACTTC; CDR3: CASSGQTQETQYF; D: .; J: TRBJ2-5; V: TRBV6-6
DNA: TGTGCCAGCAGTTCGCGACTAGCGGGGGATGAGACCCAGTACTTC; CDR3: CASSSRLAGDETQYF; D: TRBD2; J: TRBJ2-5; V: TRBV27
DNA: TGCAGCGTCCCGGGACAGGGGCCCTACGAGCAGTACTTC; CDR3: CSVPGQGPYEQYF; D: TRBD1; J: TRBJ2-7; V: TRBV29-1
DNA: TGTGCCAGCAGTCCTGGGACAGGGCCTAATGAGCAGTTCTTC; CDR3: CASSPGTGPNEQFF; D: TRBD1; J: TRBJ2-1; V: TRBV6-5
DNA: TGTGCCAGTATGGAGGGGACAGGGGGAAGGAACGAGCAGTACTTC; CDR3: CASMEGTGGRNEQYF; D: TRBD1; J: TRBJ2-7; V: TRBV19
DNA: TGTGCCAGCAGCTTCGACTGGGATACGCAGTATTTT; CDR3: CASSFDWDTQYF; D: .; J: TRBJ2-3; V: TRBV11-2
DNA: TGTGCCAGCAGCTTGAGTACAGGGGGGCACCCTCCTGAAGCTTTCTTT; CDR3: CASSLSTGGHPPEAFF; D: TRBD1; J: TRBJ1-1; V: TRBV5-8
DNA: TGTGCCAGCAGCTCCTCCTCCTACAATGAGCAGTTCTTC; CDR3: CASSSSSYNEQFF; D: .; J: TRBJ2-1; V: TRBV11-3
DNA: TGTGCCTGGAGTGGAGTGGGACAGCAAGAGACCCAGTACTTC; CDR3: CAWSGVGQQETQYF; D: TRBD1; J: TRBJ2-5; V: TRBV30
DNA: TGTGCCAGCAGCTCAGAAGTTAAACCCGGGGCTAGCGGGAGAGGTAGAAATGAGCAGTTCTTC; CDR3: CASSSEVKPGASGRGRNEQFF; D: TRBD2; J: TRBJ2-1; V: TRBV7-8
DNA: TGTGCCAGCAGTGAACGCCTGGGCTATAGCACAGATACGCAGTATTTT; CDR3: CASSERLGYSTDTQYF; D: .; J: TRBJ2-3; V: TRBV6-1
DNA: TGTGCCAGCAGCCAGGAAGGGAGCTCCTACGAGCAGTACTTC; CDR3: CASSQEGSSYEQYF; D: .; J: TRBJ2-7; V: TRBV5-6
DNA: TGTGCCTGGAGCTCCGGGACTAGCGACTTAAATGAGCAGTTCTTC; CDR3: CAWSSGTSDLNEQFF; D: TRBD2; J: TRBJ2-1; V: TRBV30
DNA: TGTGCCAGTAAGAGAGGGCCCGGGGACAATGAGCAGTTCTTC; CDR3: CASKRGPGDNEQFF; D: .; J: TRBJ2-1; V: TRBV19
DNA: TGTGCCAGTAGTATCTCCTGGTCTAGCGGGTACCAAGAGACCCAGTACTTC; CDR3: CASSISWSSGYQETQYF; D: TRBD2; J: TRBJ2-5; V: TRBV19
DNA: TGTGCCAGCAGCCCCCAGGGGTCCCTCCGCCATGAGCAGTTCTTC; CDR3: CASSPQGSLRHEQFF; D: .; J: TRBJ2-1; V: TRBV11-3
DNA: TGTGCCAGCTCACGGTGGGAGGGGGACAATGAGCAGTTCTTC; CDR3: CASSRWEGDNEQFF; D: .; J: TRBJ2-1; V: TRBV18
DNA: TGTGCCAGCAGCGTAGACGGGGGGAGGCGGAACACCGGGGAGCTGTTTTTT; CDR3: CASSVDGGRRNTGELFF; D: TRBD2; J: TRBJ2-2; V: TRBV9
DNA: TGTGCCAGTAGTATTTACACAGGGGGAAATCAGCCCCAGCATTTT; CDR3: CASSIYTGGNQPQHF; D: TRBD1; J: TRBJ1-5; V: TRBV19
DNA: TGCGCCAGCAGCTTACTCGGTACTGGAAACACCATATATTTT; CDR3: CASSLLGTGNTIYF; D: .; J: TRBJ1-3; V: TRBV5-1
DNA: TGTGCCAGCAGTCCTAACAGAGCCTATGGCTACACCTTC; CDR3: CASSPNRAYGYTF; D: .; J: TRBJ1-2; V: TRBV27
DNA: TGTGCCAGCCGGACAGGAGCCGAAAAACTGTTTTTT; CDR3: CASRTGAEKLFF; D: TRBD1; J: TRBJ1-4; V: TRBV6-5
DNA: TGTGCCAGCAGCGCAGGGACTAGCGGGGGCAATGAGCAGTTCTTC; CDR3: CASSAGTSGGNEQFF; D: TRBD2; J: TRBJ2-1; V: TRBV11-3
DNA: TGCGCCAGCAGCCCCGAGACAGGACAAAATGAAAAACTGTTTTTT; CDR3: CASSPETGQNEKLFF; D: .; J: TRBJ1-4; V: TRBV5-1
DNA: TGTGCCAGCAGCCAAGCGGGAGCGGGAGTCAATGAGCAGTTCTTC; CDR3: CASSQAGAGVNEQFF; D: TRBD2; J: TRBJ2-1; V: TRBV4-2
DNA: TGTGCCAGCAGCCTGACAGGGAATCGGGGCTACACCTTC; CDR3: CASSLTGNRGYTF; D: TRBD1; J: TRBJ1-2; V: TRBV5-6
DNA: TGTGCCTGCGACAGGGCTGGAAACACCATATATTTT; CDR3: CACDRAGNTIYF; D: TRBD1; J: TRBJ1-3; V: TRBV30
DNA: TGTGCCAGCAGAGCCGGGACAAGAACCTACGAGCAGTACTTC; CDR3: CASRAGTRTYEQYF; D: .; J: TRBJ2-7; V: TRBV6-5
DNA: TGTGCCAGCGGGACACTCTACGAGCAGTACTTC; CDR3: CASGTLYEQYF; D: .; J: TRBJ2-7; V: TRBV2
DNA: TGTGCCAGTAGTACTCCCCCGGACAGGGGTGAAAAACTGTTTTTT; CDR3: CASSTPPDRGEKLFF; D: TRBD1; J: TRBJ1-4; V: TRBV19
DNA: TGTGCCAGCAGCTCCTGGACAGGGGAGACCTACGAGCAGTACTTC; CDR3: CASSSWTGETYEQYF; D: TRBD1; J: TRBJ2-7; V: TRBV7-2
DNA: TGTGCCAGCAGTAAGCCCGGGAACACAGATACGCAGTATTTT; CDR3: CASSKPGNTDTQYF; D: .; J: TRBJ2-3; V: TRBV6-5
DNA: TGTGCCAGTAGTATGAGGCACAGGCTATACGAGCAGTACTTC; CDR3: CASSMRHRLYEQYF; D: .; J: TRBJ2-7; V: TRBV19
DNA: TGTGCCAGCAGCTTAGGGGTTCGGCAGGGGAATGGTGAAAAACTGTTTTTT; CDR3: CASSLGVRQGNGEKLFF; D: .; J: TRBJ1-4; V: TRBV7-9